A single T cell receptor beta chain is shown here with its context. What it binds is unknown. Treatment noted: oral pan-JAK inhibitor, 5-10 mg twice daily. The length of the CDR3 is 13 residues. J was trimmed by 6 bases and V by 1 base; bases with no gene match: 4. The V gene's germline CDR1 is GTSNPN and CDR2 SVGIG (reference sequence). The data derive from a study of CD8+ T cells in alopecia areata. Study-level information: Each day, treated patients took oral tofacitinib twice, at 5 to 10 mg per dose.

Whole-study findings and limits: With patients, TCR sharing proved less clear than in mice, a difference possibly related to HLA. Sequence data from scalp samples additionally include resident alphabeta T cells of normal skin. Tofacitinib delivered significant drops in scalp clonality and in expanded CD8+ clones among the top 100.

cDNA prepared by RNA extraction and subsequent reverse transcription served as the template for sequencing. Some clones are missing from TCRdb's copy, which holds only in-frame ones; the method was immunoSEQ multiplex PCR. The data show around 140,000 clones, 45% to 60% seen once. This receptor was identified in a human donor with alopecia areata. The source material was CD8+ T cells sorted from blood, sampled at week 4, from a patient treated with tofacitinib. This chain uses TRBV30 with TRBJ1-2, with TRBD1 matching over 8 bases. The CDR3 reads CAWSAGGANGYTF. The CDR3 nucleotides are TGTGCCTGGAGTGCAGGGGGCGCGAATGGCTACACCTTC. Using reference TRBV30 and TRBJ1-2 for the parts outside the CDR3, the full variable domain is SQTIHQWPATLVQPVGSPLSLECTVEGTSNPNLYWYRQAAGRGLQLLFYSVGIGQISSEVPQNLSASRPQDRQFILSSKKLLLSDSGFYLCAWSAGGANGYTFGSGTRLTVV.